This T cell receptor beta chain was retrieved from a study of cytomegalovirus exposure and HLA in healthy donors (dated by TCRdb to about 2017). About the investigation overall: An earlier analysis of 550 to 700 of the donors reported 250 to 300 Gb of sequence data and more than 90 million unique TCR beta sequences from around 200 million T cells. An early release covering about 600 HLA-typed donors comprised about 310 gigabases of sequencing data and roughly 86 million unique TCR sequences. Of the 300 to 450 genotyped donors, over 65% fell in the genetic ancestry cluster associated with self-reported Caucasian donors. The study aimed to test whether signatures of past pathogen exposure could be identified by cataloging public T cell receptors. The study profiled the T cell repertoires of around 700 subjects by immunosequencing and related them to cytomegalovirus serostatus. Besides the first cohort of roughly 640 subjects, a separate validation cohort made up of roughly 120 different subjects was used. High-throughput TCR immunosequencing, statistical association of individual TCRs with disease status, and machine learning were combined to predict cytomegalovirus infection status. A later analysis re-examined previously published TCR beta repertoires from 600 to 700 donors and added high-resolution HLA genotyping to investigate patterns of TCR occurrence. Rather than drawing on any new phenotypic data, the later analysis identified candidate immune exposures from TCR beta sequences and the way those sequences occurred across donors. In an earlier analysis of 500 to 650 of the donors, high-throughput TCR beta sequencing was used to judge whether each TCR beta V gene segment behaved as functional or pseudogenic. Alongside the repertoire data, information on donor age, sex, ethnicity and CMV serostatus was compiled. A later genetic analysis took genome-wide SNP genotypes for about three fifths of the 666 donors and used that subset as a discovery cohort. Every discovery cohort repertoire had been produced on one sequencing platform. HLA typing covered class I and class II loci at four-digit resolution. Typing coverage varied by locus: roughly 620-630 donors for A, B, C, DRB1 and DQB1; roughly 560 for DQA1; 600 to 610 for DPA1; under 490 for DPB1. Four or five DR-DQ haplotypes were handled as single units for association and clustering because linkage in the cohort was strong. Across approximately 420 genotyped donors of the cohort, an average of about 240,000 unique TCR beta nucleotide sequences per donor were sequenced, and 15% to 20% of those sequences were non-productive.

Libraries were made using the immunoSEQ multiplex PCR assay. For the multiplex PCR, a mixture combining 60 forward primers for TCR Vbeta segments and 13 reverse primers for TCR Jbeta segments was used. The CDR3 region of rearranged TCR beta genes was amplified from genomic DNA with a multiplex PCR assay. The amplified TCR beta libraries were sequenced on the Illumina HiSeq System as 87-base-pair reads. As for the original processing: A later analysis counted some 74 million unique TCR beta chains across the 600 to 850 repertoires, and 9 million to 14 million of these chains were shared by at least two donors. To remove PCR and sequencing errors, raw reads were error-corrected and collapsed into unique sequences using a nearest-neighbor algorithm that merged closely related sequences. To assign V, D and J gene segments, CDR3 sequences were aligned to IMGT reference sequences. Each retained sequence needed at least a six-nucleotide match to both a V gene segment and a J gene segment. Rearrangements were called productive when the CDR3 lacked stop codons and stayed in frame with V and J; all others were non-productive. Following IMGT convention, CDR3 was defined as the stretch from the second conserved V-encoded cysteine up to the conserved J-encoded phenylalanine. In an earlier analysis of approximately 590 of the donors, sequences lacking an unambiguous match to a single V gene segment were excluded. In an earlier analysis of around 590 of the donors, a V segment was called functional when productive rearrangements were above 56.7%, and segregating when the standard deviation between donors exceeded 5%. A statistical classification framework was built for diagnosing cytomegalovirus status from the catalog of TCR beta chain sequences. V and J gene assignment, in a later analysis, came from comparing TCR nucleotide sequences with IMGT/GENE-DB human TR gene sequences. A later analysis assigned CDR3 sequences and most-parsimonious VDJ recombination scenarios with the TCRdist pipeline. In a later analysis, every TCR beta chain was defined by the combination of its CDR3 amino acid sequence and its V-gene family, and reads without a unique V-gene family were dropped. To address suspected cross-contamination and a sequencing artifact, a later analysis removed under 600 highly shared, low-generation-probability nucleotide sequences. In a later analysis, a clonal expansion index for each public chain was calculated from normalized within-repertoire ranks of inferred template counts. Generation probabilities in a later analysis came from a VDJ recombination model fitted to out-of-frame rearrangements, and those results were checked against IGoR. In a later analysis, TCR-TCR, TCR-HLA and TCR-CMV co-occurrence was scored with hypergeometric tests, and a repertoire-size bias correction was applied to TCR pairs. A later analysis estimated false discovery rates by permuting HLA or CMV assignments 20 times. In a later analysis, co-occurring TCRs were grouped with DBSCAN, and TCRdist sequence similarity was added when clustering was performed within HLA-allele-positive subsets. For co-occurrence clustering, repertoires with fewer than 30,000 or more than 120,000 public chains were excluded, along with roughly 5 repertoires with anomalous nucleotide sharing. In TCRdb, the immuneACCESS table is reduced to in-frame sequences with V and J assigned. These tables do not hold every clone; where another copy was compared, an unresolved V gene accounts for under half, and the others remain unexplained. For V, J and clone size, that table is used; D and trimming come from the DNA. The sample includes about 140,000 clones, with more than 75% observed a single time. Of the sample, roughly 2.4% falls within the top ten clones.

Comment on this clone: There is no known antigen for this receptor. Base-call qualities are not available, and no considerably larger clone is one nucleotide away.

General conclusions and limits of the study: In a later genetic analysis, fewer N-insertions in productive TCRs were reported among donors in an Asian-associated ancestry cluster than the roughly 700-donor mean. The presence/absence analyses assumed that sequencing depth was roughly uniform across donors, and that assumption may not be true. In both the original and validation cohorts, the classifier was reported to diagnose cytomegalovirus status with high specificity and sensitivity. A further reported finding was that TCR beta sequences accurately predicted the HLA-A and HLA-B alleles for most subjects in the first cohort. The study listed 150 to 200 TCR beta chains as associated with cytomegalovirus. Most TCR sequences were seen in very few donors, while some public TCRs were found in many individuals. Because HLA typing was missing for some donors at each locus, association tests included only the typed subset. According to a later analysis, most CMV-associated TCR beta chains appeared to be HLA-restricted, and the HLA associations seemed to be driven largely by CMV exposure. According to a later analysis, parvovirus B19, influenza, CMV and Epstein-Barr virus appeared linked to several top co-occurrence clusters. Assigning TCR associations to individual alleles was difficult when HLA alleles, especially DR and DQ, strongly co-occurred. Because counts were too low, 15 to 20 rarely observed V segments, including chromosome 9 orphons, were excluded from the earlier analysis of 500 to 700 of the donors. CMV serostatus was the only immune exposure information available for the cohort. The authors suggested that the approach could potentially be generalized to other disease states and immunological phenotypes. In a later analysis, HLA-associated TCR beta chains showed more clonal expansion and lower generation probabilities than non-associated chains that were equally common. Linkage disequilibrium might explain the correlated functional status among segregating V segments, but an unknown experimental factor could not be excluded. This cohort had only TCR beta chains sequenced, and the lack of alpha or paired-chain data limited which features could be detected. At a false discovery rate of 0.05, a later analysis linked 16,951 TCR beta sequences to specific HLA alleles. In vitro tests confirmed that a few of the cytomegalovirus-associated TCR beta chains recognize cytomegalovirus antigens. An association between a missense DCLRE1C variant and V-gene and J-gene trimming of TCR beta chains was found in a later genetic analysis and replicated in an independent cohort. A cluster of highly shared sequence variants was judged likely to be a technical artifact of the sequencing pipeline. In an earlier analysis of 587 of the donors, most TCR beta V segments appeared in productive rearrangements about 90% or about 30% of the time, broadly matching IMGT annotations. In a later analysis, the rate of TCR association differed among HLA loci, with DRB1 alleles having the most associated TCRs and HLA-C alleles having the fewest. The 87-base-pair reads could not distinguish some IMGT-functional V segments, including TRBV6-2 and TRBV6-3, so those segments were excluded.

The cohort comprised approximately 700 healthy bone marrow donors. At the time of sampling, all cohort members were nominally healthy, though unrecorded immune exposures were likely present. The donor tested CMV seronegative and was one of the 352 seronegative cohort members. Every donor gave a peripheral blood sample, and the peripheral blood mononuclear cells from that sample were used for TCR beta sequencing. The Qiagen DNeasy Blood Extraction Kit was used to extract genomic DNA from the blood cell samples. Via the germline V gene, CDR1 is SGHAT and CDR2 FQNNGV. V lost 2 bases and J lost 1 base, and the count of bases not matched to a germline gene is 10. The CDR3 measures 17 amino acids from cysteine to phenylalanine. Only CDR3 DNA is held: 51 bases, read in frame from base 1.

This sequence uses TRBV11-2 and TRBJ2-7; TRBD1 fits 8 bases in the junction. This TCR was recovered from a man in his fifties in good health and CMV-seronegative. Sequencing was done on a sample of PBMCs. This receptor carries the CDR3 CASSLLSGTGLSYEQYF. At the DNA level, the sequence is TGTGCCAGCAGCTTATTATCCGGGACAGGTTTATCCTACGAGCAGTACTTC. The variable domain in full, with residues beyond the CDR3 obtained from the reference TRBV11-2 and TRBJ2-7 genes, is EAGVAQSPRYKIIEKRQSVAFWCNPISGHATLYWYQQILGQGPKLLIQFQNNGVVDDSQLPKDRFSAERLKGVDSTLKIQPAKLEDSAVYLCASSLLSGTGLSYEQYFGPGTRLTVT.